This T cell receptor beta chain stems from a study of cytomegalovirus exposure and HLA in healthy donors. Study conclusions and caveats: The classifier reportedly diagnosed cytomegalovirus status with high sensitivity and specificity. First-cohort TCR clusters tended to co-occur in the roughly 130 validation repertoires, a later analysis found. Researchers counted 164 TCR beta chains as cytomegalovirus-associated. The authors confirmed in vitro that a few CMV-associated chains were specific for CMV antigens.

The sample holds a few counts of this clone. As yet, its antigen is unknown. In germline, CDR1 is SGHRS, CDR2 YFSETQ. Trimming at V came to 3 bases and at J to 5 bases, leaving 7 bases not matched to a gene. This CDR3 region has 14 residues. TCRdb keeps only in-frame clones here, not all; method: immunoSEQ multiplex PCR. The table records 100,000 to 150,000 clones, roughly 89% of them present only once. The V call is TRBV5-1, the J call TRBJ2-5, with TRBD1 matching over 7 bases. The TCR comes from a woman younger than 30 in good health and CMV-seronegative. The specimen was PBMCs. CDR3 residues: CASSYRGGGETQYF. CDR3 nucleotide sequence: TGCGCCAGCAGCTACAGGGGTGGTGGGGAGACCCAGTACTTC.